This T cell receptor beta chain was captured by sequencing in a study of PD-1 blockade in classical Hodgkin lymphoma. Study-wide background: Nivolumab 3 mg/kg was given intravenously every 2 weeks.

Study outcomes and limitations: The baseline diversity of complete responders showed similarity to that of newly diagnosed patients. Baseline TCR diversity was reportedly lower in newly diagnosed patients than healthy donors. Significantly greater TCR diversity emerged by C4D1 in CD4+ cells but not CD8+ cells.

Only a few counts were recorded for this clone. Its antigen is as yet unknown. Time point denoted: cycle 4 day 1 (C4D1), after five to seven weeks of nivolumab. All the patients suffered relapse after autologous stem cell transplantation, and brentuximab vedotin exposure differed. Sequencing used immunoSEQ multiplex PCR; TCRdb keeps in-frame clones, though not all of them. The table records roughly 24,000 clones, approximately 80% of them present only once. This sample comprised peripheral blood mononuclear cells (PBMCs), obtained before the fourth cycle of nivolumab. The clonotype comes from a human donor with classical Hodgkin lymphoma.

This CDR3 is CASSLAFTAVWVSANTGELFF. DNA of the CDR3: TGCGCCAGCAGCTTGGCCTTTACGGCGGTCTGGGTTAGCGCTAACACCGGGGAGCTGTTTTTT. This chain links TRBV5-1 with TRBJ2-2; D perhaps matches TRBD2 (5 bases). Per germline, CDR1 SGHRS and CDR2 YFSETQ. This CDR3 has 21 residues. V shed 0 bases and J shed 2 bases, with 26 bases lying between them. Filled out from reference TRBV5-1 and TRBJ2-2, the complete variable domain reads KAGVTQTPRYLIKTRGQQVTLSCSPISGHRSVSWYQQTPGQGLQFLFEYFSETQRNKGNFPGRFSGRQFSNSRSEMNVSTLELGDSALYLCASSLAFTAVWVSANTGELFFGEGSRLTVL.